This T cell receptor beta chain emerged from a study of cytomegalovirus exposure and HLA in healthy donors. This clone showed up just once. Primers for the PCR totalled 60 Vbeta and 13 Jbeta. The protocol was immunoSEQ multiplex PCR, while the TCRdb copy is restricted to in-frame clones and leaves out a portion. The data contain 60,000 to 90,000 clones, 70% to 85% of them seen just once; the ten biggest clones take up 15% to 20%. Germline V gene lookup returns CDR1 SGHRS and CDR2 YFSETQ. The ends lost 4 bases at V and 4 bases at J; junction bases unmatched: 3. The CDR3 covers 14 residues. This TCR came from a man between 65 and 79 years old in good health and CMV-seropositive. The chain couples TRBV5-1 to TRBJ2-5; TRBD1 matches at 11 bases. The sample was PBMCs. The CDR3 region is CASSPGQGGETQYF. CDR3 sequence (DNA): TGCGCCAGCAGCCCGGGACAGGGGGGAGAGACCCAGTACTTC.